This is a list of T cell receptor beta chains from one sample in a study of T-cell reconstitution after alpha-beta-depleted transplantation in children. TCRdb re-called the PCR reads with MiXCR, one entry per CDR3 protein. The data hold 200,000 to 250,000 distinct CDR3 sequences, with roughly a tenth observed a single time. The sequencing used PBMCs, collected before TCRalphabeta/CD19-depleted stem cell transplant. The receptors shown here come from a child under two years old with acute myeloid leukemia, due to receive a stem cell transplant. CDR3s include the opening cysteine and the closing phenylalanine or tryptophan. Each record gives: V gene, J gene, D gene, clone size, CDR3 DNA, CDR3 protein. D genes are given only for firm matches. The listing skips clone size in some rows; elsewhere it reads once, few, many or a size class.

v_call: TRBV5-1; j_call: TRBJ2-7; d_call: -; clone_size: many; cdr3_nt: TGCGCCAGCAGCCAGGACTACGAGCAGTACTTC; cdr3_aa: CASSQDYEQYF
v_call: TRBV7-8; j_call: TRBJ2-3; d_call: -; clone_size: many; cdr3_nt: TGTGCCAGCAGCTTATTTCAGGGGGGTACAGATACGCAGTATTTT; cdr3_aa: CASSLFQGGTDTQYF
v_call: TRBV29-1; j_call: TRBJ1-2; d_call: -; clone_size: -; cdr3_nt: TGCAGCGTTCATCAGGGTGGCTACACCTTC; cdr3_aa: CSVHQGGYTF
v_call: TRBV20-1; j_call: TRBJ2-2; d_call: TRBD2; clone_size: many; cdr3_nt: TGCAGTGCTAGACATAGCGGGAGCTCCACCGGGGAGCTGTTTTTT; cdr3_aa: CSARHSGSSTGELFF
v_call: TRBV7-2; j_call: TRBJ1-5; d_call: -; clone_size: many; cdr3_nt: TGTGCCAGCAGCCATGCAGGGCAGCCCCAGCATTTT; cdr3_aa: CASSHAGQPQHF
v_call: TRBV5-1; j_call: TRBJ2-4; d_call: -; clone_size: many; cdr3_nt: TGCGCCAGCAGCTTGGAGTCTAGTGCGAACATTCAGTACTTC; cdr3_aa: CASSLESSANIQYF
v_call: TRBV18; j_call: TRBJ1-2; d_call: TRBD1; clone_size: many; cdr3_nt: TGTGCCAGCTACACCGGGACAGGGTTGGACTATGGCTACACCTTC; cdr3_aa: CASYTGTGLDYGYTF
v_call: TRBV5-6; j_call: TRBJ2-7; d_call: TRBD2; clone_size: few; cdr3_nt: TGTGCCAGCAGCAGAGAACTAGCGGGGCCTCTCTACGAGCAGTACTTC; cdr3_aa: CASSRELAGPLYEQYF
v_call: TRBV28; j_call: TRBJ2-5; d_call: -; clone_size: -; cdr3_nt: TGTGCCAGCAGTTTTAGTAGAGGGTCCGAAGAGACCCAGTACTTC; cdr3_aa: CASSFSRGSEETQYF
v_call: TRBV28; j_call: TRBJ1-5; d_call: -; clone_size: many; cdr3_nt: TGTGCCAGCAGACGGAGGACACTTAGCAATCAGCCCCAGCATTTT; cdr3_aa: CASRRRTLSNQPQHF
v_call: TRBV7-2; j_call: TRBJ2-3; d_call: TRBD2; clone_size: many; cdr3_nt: TGTGCCAGCAGCTTATCCTTTATTAGCGGGAGGGGGGCAGATACGCAGTATTTT; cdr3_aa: CASSLSFISGRGADTQYF
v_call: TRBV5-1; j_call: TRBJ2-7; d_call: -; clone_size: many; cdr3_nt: TGCGCCAGCAGCTTGGTCCATTTCCCCTACGAGCAGTACTTC; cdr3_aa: CASSLVHFPYEQYF
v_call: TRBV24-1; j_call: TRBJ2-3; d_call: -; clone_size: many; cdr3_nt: TGTGCCACCAGTAAGGGGAGCGGGACATACACAGATACGCAGTATTTT; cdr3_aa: CATSKGSGTYTDTQYF
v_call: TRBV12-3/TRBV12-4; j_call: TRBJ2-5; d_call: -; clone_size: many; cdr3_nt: TGTGCCAGCAGTTTAAGCCCCGGTGGAGAGACCCAGTACTTC; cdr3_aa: CASSLSPGGETQYF
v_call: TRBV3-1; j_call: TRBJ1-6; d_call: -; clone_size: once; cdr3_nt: TGTGCCAGCAGACGGACAGACACGGGGCCCCTCCACTTT; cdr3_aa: CASRRTDTGPLHF
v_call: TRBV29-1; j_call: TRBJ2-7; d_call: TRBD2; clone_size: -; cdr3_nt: TGCAGCGTTGGGGGCGGGAGTAGGTCCTACGAGCAGTACTTC; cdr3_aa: CSVGGGSRSYEQYF
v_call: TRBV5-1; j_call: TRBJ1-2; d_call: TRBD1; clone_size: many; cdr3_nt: TGCGCCAGCAGCTTAAGGACAGGGGGGGACTATGGCTACACCTTC; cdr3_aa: CASSLRTGGDYGYTF
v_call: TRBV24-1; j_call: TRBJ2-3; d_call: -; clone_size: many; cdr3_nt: TGTGCCACCAGTGATTTGGCCGGGAGAGGCACAGATACGCAGTATTTT; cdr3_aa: CATSDLAGRGTDTQYF
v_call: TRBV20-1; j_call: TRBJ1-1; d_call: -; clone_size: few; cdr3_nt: TGCAGTGCTATAAACGGGATCCTGTTGAACAGGGAGTCCACTGAAGCTTTCTTT; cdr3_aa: CSAINGILLNRESTEAFF
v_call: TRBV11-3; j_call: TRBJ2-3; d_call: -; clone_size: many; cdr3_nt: TGTGCCAGCAGCTTAGGTGGGAGGTCGGCAGATACGCAGTATTTT; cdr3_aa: CASSLGGRSADTQYF
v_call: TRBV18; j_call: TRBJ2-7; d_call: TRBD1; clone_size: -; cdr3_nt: TGTGCCAGCTCACCACTAGGGACAGGGGCCTACGAGCAGTACTTC; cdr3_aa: CASSPLGTGAYEQYF
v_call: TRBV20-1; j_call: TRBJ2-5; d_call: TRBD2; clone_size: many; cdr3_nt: TGCAGTGCCGCTAGCGGGGCAAAAGAGACCCAGTACTTC; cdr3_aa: CSAASGAKETQYF
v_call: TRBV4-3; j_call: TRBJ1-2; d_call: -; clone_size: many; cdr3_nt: TGCGCCAGCAGCCAGTACACTGCTAACTATGGCTACACCTTC; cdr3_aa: CASSQYTANYGYTF
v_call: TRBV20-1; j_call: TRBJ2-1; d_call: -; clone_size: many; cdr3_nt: TGCAGTGCCATTAACCCCCAGACTGGGAACAATGAGCAGTTCTTC; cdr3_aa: CSAINPQTGNNEQFF
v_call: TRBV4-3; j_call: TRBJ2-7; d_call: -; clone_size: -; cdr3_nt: TGCGCCAGCAGCCACGGTTCCGGCTACGAGCAGTACTTC; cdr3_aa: CASSHGSGYEQYF
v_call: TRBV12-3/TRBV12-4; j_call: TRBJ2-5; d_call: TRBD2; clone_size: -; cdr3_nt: TGTACCAGCAGTTTCGAACTAGCGGAAGGAGAGACCCAGTACTTC; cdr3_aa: CTSSFELAEGETQYF
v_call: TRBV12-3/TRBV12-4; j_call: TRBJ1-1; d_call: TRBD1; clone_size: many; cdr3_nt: TGTGCCAGCAATGATGACAGGGAGGGGTACACTGAAGCTTTCTTT; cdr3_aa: CASNDDREGYTEAFF
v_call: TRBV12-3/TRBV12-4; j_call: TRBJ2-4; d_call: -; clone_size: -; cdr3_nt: TGTGCCACCAGTTTAGTGGTGACGGCCAAAAACATTCAGTACTTC; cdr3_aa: CATSLVVTAKNIQYF
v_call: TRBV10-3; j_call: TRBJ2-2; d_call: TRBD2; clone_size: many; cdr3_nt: TGTGCCATCAAAGGGCCTACTAGCGGGAGATCCACCGGGGAGCTGTTTTTT; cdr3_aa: CAIKGPTSGRSTGELFF
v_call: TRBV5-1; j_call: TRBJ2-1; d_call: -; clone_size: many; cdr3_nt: TGCGCCAGCAGCTTCTCCAACTCCAGGACAGAAAATGAGCAGTTCTTC; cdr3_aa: CASSFSNSRTENEQFF
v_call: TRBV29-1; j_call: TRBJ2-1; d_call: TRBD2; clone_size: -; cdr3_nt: TGCAGCGTCGTGGGACTAGCGGTTAACAATGAGCAGTTCTTC; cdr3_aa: CSVVGLAVNNEQFF
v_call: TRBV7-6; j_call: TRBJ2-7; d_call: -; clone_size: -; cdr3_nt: TGTGCCAGCAGCTTTCCCGGGGACGAGCAGTACTTC; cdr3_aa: CASSFPGDEQYF
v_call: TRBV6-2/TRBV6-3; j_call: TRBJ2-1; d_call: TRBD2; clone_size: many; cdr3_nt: TGTGCCAGCAACCTAGCGGGAGGCGGTAATGAGCAGTTCTTC; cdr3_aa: CASNLAGGGNEQFF
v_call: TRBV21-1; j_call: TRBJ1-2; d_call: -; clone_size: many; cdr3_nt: TGTGCCAGCAGCTACAAGGAGCGGGGGAACTATGGCTACACCTTC; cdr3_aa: CASSYKERGNYGYTF
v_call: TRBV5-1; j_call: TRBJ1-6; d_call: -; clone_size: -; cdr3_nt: TGCGCCAGCAGCCAAACAGGGAATTCACCCCTCCACTTT; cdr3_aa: CASSQTGNSPLHF
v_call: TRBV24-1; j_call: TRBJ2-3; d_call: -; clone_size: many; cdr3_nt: TGTGCCACCAGTTCAATAGATACGCAGTATTTT; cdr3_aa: CATSSIDTQYF
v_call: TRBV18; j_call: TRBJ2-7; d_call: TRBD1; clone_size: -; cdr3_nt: TGTGCCAGCTCACCACGAGGACAGGGGGGGAACTACGAGCAGTACTTC; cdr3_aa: CASSPRGQGGNYEQYF
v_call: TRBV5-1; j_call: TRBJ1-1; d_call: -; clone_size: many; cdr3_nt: TGCGCCAGCAGCTTGGTGGGGGCTGGGTACACTGAAGCTTTCTTT; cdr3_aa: CASSLVGAGYTEAFF
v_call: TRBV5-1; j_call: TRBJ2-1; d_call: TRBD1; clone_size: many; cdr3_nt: TGCGCCAGCAGGACAGGGGCGAGCTCCTACAATGAGCAGTTCTTC; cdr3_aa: CASRTGASSYNEQFF
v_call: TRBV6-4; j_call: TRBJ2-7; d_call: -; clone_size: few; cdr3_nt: TGTGCCACCTCTCCGACAGGCTTCTCCTACGAGCAGTACTTC; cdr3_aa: CATSPTGFSYEQYF
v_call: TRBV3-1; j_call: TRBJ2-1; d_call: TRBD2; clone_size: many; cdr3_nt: TGTGCCAGCAGCCAAAGCCCAGCGGGGGGTACGCGGAATGAGCAGTTCTTC; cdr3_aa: CASSQSPAGGTRNEQFF
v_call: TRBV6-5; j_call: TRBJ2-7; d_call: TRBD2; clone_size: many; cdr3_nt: TGTGCCAGCAGTTACTCGATGGCTAGCGGGGCTCCAGGGGAGCAGTACTTC; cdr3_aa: CASSYSMASGAPGEQYF
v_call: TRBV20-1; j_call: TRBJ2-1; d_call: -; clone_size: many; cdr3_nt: TGCAGTGCTAGAGGCGTGGGCGGCCCTTACAATGAGCAGTTCTTC; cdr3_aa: CSARGVGGPYNEQFF
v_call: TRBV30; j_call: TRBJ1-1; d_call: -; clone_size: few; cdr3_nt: TGTGCCTGCTCCCCCGGGAGTGAAGCTTTCTTT; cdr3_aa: CACSPGSEAFF
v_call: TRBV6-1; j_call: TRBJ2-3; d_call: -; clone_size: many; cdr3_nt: TGTGCCAGCAGCGGACAGCACAGAGATACGCAGTATTTT; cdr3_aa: CASSGQHRDTQYF
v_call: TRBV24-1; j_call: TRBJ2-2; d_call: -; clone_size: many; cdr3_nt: TGTGCCACCAGTGATGCAGTCGGAGGCGGGGAGCTGTTTTTT; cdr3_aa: CATSDAVGGGELFF
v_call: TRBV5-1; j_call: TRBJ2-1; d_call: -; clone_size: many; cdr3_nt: TGCGCCAGCAGCTTGGCCCTACATGAGCAGTTCTTC; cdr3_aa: CASSLALHEQFF
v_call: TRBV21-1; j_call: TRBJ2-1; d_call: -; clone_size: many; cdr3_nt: TGTGCCAGCAGCAGACAGCCCCCCCTCAATGAGCAGTTCTTC; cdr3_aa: CASSRQPPLNEQFF
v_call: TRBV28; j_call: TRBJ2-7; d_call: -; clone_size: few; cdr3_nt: TGTGCCAGCAGTTTATCCCGGGAAACGCAGAGATACGAGCAGTACTTC; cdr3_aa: CASSLSRETQRYEQYF
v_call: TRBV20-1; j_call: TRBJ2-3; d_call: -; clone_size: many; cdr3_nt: TGCAGTGCTGGCGGGGGCCGGGGGGATACGCAGTATTTT; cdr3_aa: CSAGGGRGDTQYF
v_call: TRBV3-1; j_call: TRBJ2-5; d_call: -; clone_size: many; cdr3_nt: TGTGCCAGCAGCCAAGATTCCGGGCGGGAGACCCAGTACTTC; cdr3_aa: CASSQDSGRETQYF
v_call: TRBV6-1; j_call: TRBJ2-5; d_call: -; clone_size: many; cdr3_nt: TGTGCCAGCAGTGAGGGGGCCGAGACCCAGTACTTC; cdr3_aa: CASSEGAETQYF
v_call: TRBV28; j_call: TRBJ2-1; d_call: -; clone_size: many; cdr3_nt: TGTGCCAGCAGTTTGGCTGCTTACAATGAGCAGTTCTTC; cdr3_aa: CASSLAAYNEQFF
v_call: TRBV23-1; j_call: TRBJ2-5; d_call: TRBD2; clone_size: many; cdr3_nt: TGCGCCAGCAGTCAATCGTGCTGGGGGGGACCTCAAGAGACCCAGTACTTC; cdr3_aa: CASSQSCWGGPQETQYF
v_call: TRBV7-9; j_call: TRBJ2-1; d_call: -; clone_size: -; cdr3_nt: TGTGCCAGCAGCTTAGGCGGGGTGAGCACCTCTTACAATGAGCAGTTCTTC; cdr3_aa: CASSLGGVSTSYNEQFF
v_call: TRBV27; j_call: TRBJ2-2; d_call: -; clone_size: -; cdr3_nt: TGTGCCAGCAACCAACAGGGATCCGGGGAGCTGTTTTTT; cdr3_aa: CASNQQGSGELFF